These 24 T cell receptor beta chains came from one sample sequenced in a study of technical replicates of blood from a few donors. Using immunoSEQ multiplex PCR, the repertoire was profiled, and TCRdb retains in-frame clones only, with some absent. The sample records approximately 100,000 clones, over 90% being singletons. Sequencing used T cells isolated from PBMCs. Receptors originate from a human donor in good health.

The rearrangement joins TRBV4-1 to TRBJ1-5, with TRBD1 as a possible D gene (5 bases). The germline gives CDR1 MGHRA, CDR2 YSYEKL. There are 14 residues in the CDR3. Trimming shortened V by 4 bases and J by 7 bases, and 14 bases separated the two germline ends. The CDR3 spells CASSRLLEGQPQHF. The CDR3 DNA reads as TGCGCCAGCAGCCGACTCCTGGAGGGGCAGCCCCAGCATTTT.

The chain is built from TRBV5-1 and TRBJ2-3, with 13 positions matching TRBD2. The germline gives CDR1 SGHRS, CDR2 YFSETQ. This CDR3 spans 16 amino acids. V shed 4 bases, J shed 2 bases, and the junction held 4 bases outside the gene matches. CDR3 DNA: TGCGCCAGCAGCACGGGACTAGCGGGGACCACAGATACGCAGTATTTT. Its translation is CASSTGLAGTTDTQYF.

This sequence joins TRBV4-1 and TRBJ1-5; D unclear. The V and J ends lost 4 bases and 7 bases respectively, with 23 bases between them. CDR1 is MGHRA and CDR2 is YSYEKL in the germline V gene. The CDR3 has 17 residues. CDR3 protein: CASSPALEVPMRQPQHF. The CDR3 nucleotides are TGCGCCAGCAGCCCTGCTCTGGAGGTTCCAATGAGGCAGCCCCAGCATTTT.

In this sample, this clone turned up once. The chain is built from TRBV13 and TRBJ2-7; D perhaps matches TRBD1 (8 bases). CDR1 is PRHDT and CDR2 is FYEKMQ in the germline V gene (reference sequence). The CDR3 is 14 amino acids. Trimming cost V 5 bases and J 6 bases, with 17 bases left between them. The chain's CDR3 is CASSLATGGGEQYF. CDR3 sequence (DNA): TGTGCCAGCAGCCTAGCCACAGGGGGGGGCGAGCAGTACTTC.

The CDR3 protein is CAISEKLEGPNTEAFF. The CDR3 DNA reads as TGTGCCATCAGTGAGAAATTAGAGGGCCCTAACACTGAAGCTTTCTTT. The V call is TRBV10-3, the J call TRBJ1-1; D remains ambiguous. In germline, CDR1 is ENHRY, CDR2 SYGVKD. Between the trimmed V and J ends, which lost 2 bases and 2 bases, there was a span of 15 bases. The CDR3 spans 16 residues.

There are a few counts of this clone. The chain recombines TRBV5-1 with TRBJ2-5; 8 nucleotides align to TRBD2. The germline CDR1 and CDR2 sequences are SGHRS and YFSETQ. V was clipped by 0 bases and J by 1 base; unmatched bases: 2. This CDR3 contains 15 residues. The CDR3 nucleotides read TGCGCCAGCAGCTTGGACGGGAGGGGCCAAGAGACCCAGTACTTC. This gives the protein CASSLDGRGQETQYF.

The V gene is TRBV19, the J gene TRBJ1-2; D call uncertain. Germline CDR1 and CDR2: LNHDA and SQIVND (reference sequence). V gave up 3 bases and J gave up 4 bases, with 15 bases separating them. The CDR3 has 15 residues. The CDR3 DNA sequence: TGTGCCAGTAGTATTTGGAACAGTGGCTCCTATGGCTACACCTTC. Its translation: CASSIWNSGSYGYTF.

In the case of this clone: The junction does not match germline at one end; this may be a read error. The rearrangement uses TRBV27 and TRBJ2-3, with D perhaps matching TRBD1 (6 bases). Germline V gene data show CDR1 as MNHEY and CDR2 as SMNVEV (reference sequence). This CDR3 comprises 14 residues. The CDR3 reads CASSFSDSRDTQYF. The CDR3 nucleotides read TGTGCCAGCAGTTTTTCGGACAGCAGAGATACGCAGTATTTT.

The chain links TRBV11-3 to TRBJ2-5; D is unclear. The CDR3 sequence is 11 residues long. Germline loops: CDR1 SGHNT, CDR2 YENEEA. Trimming removed 5 bases at V and 2 bases at J, with 3 bases between. CDR3 DNA: TGTGCCAGCAGCCCACAAGAGACCCAGTACTTC. Protein product: CASSPQETQYF. The full variable domain, its missing parts supplied by reference TRBV11-3 and TRBJ2-5, is EAGVVQSPRYKIIEKKQPVAFWCNPISGHNTLYWYLQNLGQGPELLIRYENEEAVDDSQLPKDRFSAERLKGVDSTLKIQPAELGDSAVYLCASSPQETQYFGPGTRLLVL.

This clone was observed once. The V call is TRBV7-6, the J call TRBJ2-1; no definite D call. This CDR3 spans 12 amino acids. CDR1 and CDR2 from the germline V gene are SGHVS and FNYEAQ. Trimming took 5 bases from V and 9 from J, leaving 11 bases between them. The CDR3 bases are TGTGCCAGCAGCCCCGTATCGGGTGAGCAGTTCTTC. Residues: CASSPVSGEQFF.

The gene calls are TRBV7-8 and TRBJ1-2, with D uncertain. The CDR3 is 13 amino acids. The germline V gene encodes CDR1 SGHVS and CDR2 FQNEAQ. Trimming pared 3 bases from V and 6 bases from J, leaving 11 bases between. This CDR3 reads CASSFLPEHGYTF. For the CDR3, the DNA is TGTGCCAGCAGCTTCTTACCCGAGCATGGCTACACCTTC.

The genes are TRBV10-3 and TRBJ2-2; maybe TRBD2 (5 bases). The germline CDR1 and CDR2 sequences are ENHRY and SYGVKD. The CDR3 has 14 residues. V was pared by 9 bases and J by 0 bases, with 11 bases between. The CDR3 DNA reads TGTGCCATTCGAGGGCAGGCGAACACCGGGGAGCTGTTTTTT. Its translation: CAIRGQANTGELFF.

The chain couples TRBV6-4 to TRBJ2-1, with 8 bases aligning to TRBD1. This CDR3 has 16 residues. Trimming at V came to 2 bases and at J to 4 bases, leaving 7 bases not matched to a gene. Looked up from germline, CDR1 is MRHNA and CDR2 is SNTAGT. CDR3 DNA: TGTGCCAGCAGTGACCTTGGCGACAGGGGTTACAATGAGCAGTTCTTC. This codes for CASSDLGDRGYNEQFF.

V and J are TRBV19 and TRBJ2-5; D may be TRBD1 (6 bases). The CDR3 totals 14 residues. With 5 bases removed from V and 5 bases from J, the gap between germline ends came to 15 bases. CDR1 is LNHDA, CDR2 SQIVND, per germline (reference sequence). CDR3 protein: CASSYQGLGETQYF. In nucleotides, the CDR3 is TGTGCCAGTAGTTATCAGGGGTTGGGGGAGACCCAGTACTTC.

The chain joins TRBV7-3 to TRBJ2-1, with TRBD2 matching over 9 bases. V dropped 5 bases and J dropped 2; count of bases not matched to a gene: 4. This CDR3 is built from 15 residues. Germline lookup yields CDR1 SGHTA and CDR2 FQGTGA. The CDR3 DNA follows: TGTGCCAGCAGCCGAAGCGGGGGGACCTACAATGAGCAGTTCTTC. Its translation: CASSRSGGTYNEQFF.

The count of this clone is one. The rearrangement links TRBV9 to TRBJ1-6; TRBD1 matches at 8 bases. Germline CDR1 reads SGDLS; CDR2 reads YYNGEE. Trimming cost V 3 bases and J 10 bases; bases outside gene matches: 9. This CDR3 region has 15 residues. Written as DNA, the CDR3 is TGTGCCAGCAGCGCCGGACAGGGTTCGGGATCACCCCTCCACTTT. It translates to CASSAGQGSGSPLHF.

The chain recombines TRBV7-9 with TRBJ2-1; 9 nucleotides agree with TRBD2. Trimming at V came to 5 bases and at J to 5 bases, leaving 10 bases not matched to a gene. CDR1 is SEHNR, CDR2 FQNEAQ, per germline (reference sequence). This CDR3 spans 16 amino acids. The CDR3 DNA follows: TGTGCCAGCAGCCTAGGGGCTAGCGGGACAGACAATGAGCAGTTCTTC. This encodes CASSLGASGTDNEQFF. Together with reference TRBV7-9 and TRBJ2-1, the CDR3 gives the full variable domain: DTGVSQNPRHKITKRGQNVTFRCDPISEHNRLYWYRQTLGQGPEFLTYFQNEAQLEKSRLLSDRFSAERPKGSFSTLEIQRTEQGDSAMYLCASSLGASGTDNEQFFGPGTRLTVL.

This CDR3 is CASSLTVRQVEKLFF. The DNA for the CDR3 is TGTGCCAGCAGTTTGACGGTCAGGCAAGTGGAAAAACTGTTTTTT. The chain employs TRBV27 and TRBJ1-4; D call uncertain. Trimming took 3 bases from V and 8 from J, leaving 16 bases between them. CDR1 and CDR2 from the germline V gene are MNHEY and SMNVEV (reference sequence). The CDR3 totals 15 residues.

This chain uses TRBV7-9 with TRBJ1-5; D gene uncertain. The length of the CDR3 is 10 residues. V lost 3 bases to trimming and J lost 9 bases, with 3 bases between them. Germline CDR1 reads SEHNR; CDR2 reads FQNEAQ (reference sequence). The CDR3 nucleotides read TGTGCCAGCAGCTTTCGGCCCCAGCATTTT. This encodes CASSFRPQHF.

CDR3 sequence (DNA): TGTGCCAGCAGCCCGACTAGCGGGATTGTGTACAATGAGCAGTTCTTC. This sequence encodes CASSPTSGIVYNEQFF. The V gene is TRBV5-6, the J gene TRBJ2-1, with 11 positions matching TRBD2. CDR1 is SGHDT and CDR2 is YYEEEE in the germline V gene. V was clipped by 4 bases and J by 4 bases; unmatched bases: 7. The CDR3 covers 16 residues.

The chain carries TRBV18 and TRBJ1-1; D ambiguous. The CDR3 has 15 amino acids. V was pared by 5 bases and J by 1 base, with 14 bases between. The germline V gene has CDR1 KGHSH and CDR2 LQKENI. CDR3 sequence: CASSETQTGNTEAFF. CDR3 bases: TGTGCCAGCTCAGAGACCCAAACGGGGAACACTGAAGCTTTCTTT.

The chain links TRBV19 to TRBJ1-2, with D tentatively TRBD1 (6 bases). Per the germline V gene, CDR1 is LNHDA and CDR2 is SQIVND (reference sequence). V lost 1 base to trimming and J lost 4 bases, with 13 bases between them. The CDR3 runs to 15 residues. The CDR3 nucleotides read TGTGCCAGTAGTATAGGGGCGGACAGCTTCTATGGCTACACCTTC. This sequence encodes CASSIGADSFYGYTF.

This rearrangement joins TRBV19 to TRBJ1-2; 7 positions agree with TRBD1. Trimming cost V 3 bases and J 3 bases; bases outside gene matches: 10. CDR1 and CDR2 (germline): LNHDA, SQIVND (reference sequence). This CDR3 has 16 residues. Here the CDR3 reads CASSMVSGQGDYGYTF. The CDR3 region has the DNA TGTGCCAGTAGTATGGTGTCGGGGCAGGGGGACTATGGCTACACCTTC.

The chain links TRBV21-1 to TRBJ2-5; the DNA was not compared with TRBD1, the D call given in the table. TRBV21-1 is noted as a pseudogene. This CDR3 region has 16 residues. For the CDR3, the DNA is TGTGCCAGCAGCAAAGGAGGGGCAGGGGACCAAGAGACCCAGTACTTC. Its protein is CASSKGGAGDQETQYF.